The clone carrying this TCR beta chain was counted a few times. Its specificity is unknown. Other DNA sequences within the sample encode an identical CDR3. The sample comes from a study of shared clonotypes between healthy human individuals. General study points: Few donors limited the genetic and exposure-history diversity represented.

CDR1 SSHAT and CDR2 FNYEAQ come from the germline V gene (reference sequence). The CDR3 has 12 residues. V shed 4 bases and J shed 6 bases, with 6 bases lying between them. About 100 million PBMCs supplied genomic DNA for unsorted samples. In the original analysis: Sequence data from immunoSEQ were junction-only and lacked quality scores; consequently, filtering differed. Data came from immunoSEQ multiplex PCR; TCRdb stores just in-frame clones and leaves some out. V, J and clone size are those of that table, while D and trimming were read from the DNA. Among 500,000 to 650,000 clones listed, roughly 79% were seen once.

V gene TRBV7-7 combines with J gene TRBJ2-2; no clear D. This clonotype was sampled from a woman aged 40 to 50 in good health. Some clones in this sample may be carry-over from other donors' samples. Sequenced: PBMCs. The CDR3, as DNA: TGTGCCAGCAGCTCCGGTGCCGGGGAGCTGTTTTTT. Translation: CASSSGAGELFF.